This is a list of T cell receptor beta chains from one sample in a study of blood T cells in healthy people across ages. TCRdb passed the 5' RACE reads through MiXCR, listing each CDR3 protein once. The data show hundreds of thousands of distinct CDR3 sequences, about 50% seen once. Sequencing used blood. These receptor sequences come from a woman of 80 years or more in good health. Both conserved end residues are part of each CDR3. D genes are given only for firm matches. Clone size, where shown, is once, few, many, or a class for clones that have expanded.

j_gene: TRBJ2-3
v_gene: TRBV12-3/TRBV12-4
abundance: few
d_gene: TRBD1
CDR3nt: TGTGCCAGCAGTCCTGGGACAGGGAGAAGCACAGATACGCAGTATTTT
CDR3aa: CASSPGTGRSTDTQYF

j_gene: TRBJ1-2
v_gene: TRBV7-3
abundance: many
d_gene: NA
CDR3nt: TGTGCCAGCAGCTTAACCCGAGAATCGGACTATGGCTACACCTTC
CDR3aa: CASSLTRESDYGYTF

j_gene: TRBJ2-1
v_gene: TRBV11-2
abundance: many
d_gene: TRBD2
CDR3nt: TGTGCCAGCAGCTTAGATTGGGCGGGAGGGCGAAAAAATGAGCAGTTCTTC
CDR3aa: CASSLDWAGGRKNEQFF

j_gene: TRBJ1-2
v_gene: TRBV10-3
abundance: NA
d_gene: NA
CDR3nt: TGTGCCATCAGGGTACCGGGAGCAAACGATGGCTACACCTTC
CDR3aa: CAIRVPGANDGYTF

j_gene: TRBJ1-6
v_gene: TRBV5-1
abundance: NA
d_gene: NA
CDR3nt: TGCGCCAGCAGCTTCACCGGTTCACCCCTCCACTTT
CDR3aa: CASSFTGSPLHF

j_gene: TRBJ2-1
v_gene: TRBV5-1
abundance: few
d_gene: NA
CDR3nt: TGCGCCAGCAGCTCCGAACCCGGGGGGCTTTACAATGAGCAGTTCTTC
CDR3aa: CASSSEPGGLYNEQFF

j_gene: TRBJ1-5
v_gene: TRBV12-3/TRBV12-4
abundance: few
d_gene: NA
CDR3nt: TGTGCCAGCAGTTGGGGTGGACGGAATCAGCCCCAGCATTTT
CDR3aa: CASSWGGRNQPQHF

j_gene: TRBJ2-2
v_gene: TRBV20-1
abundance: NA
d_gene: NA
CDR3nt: TGCAGTGCTAGGAACACTAGGGGTCCCGGGGAGCTGTTTTTT
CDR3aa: CSARNTRGPGELFF

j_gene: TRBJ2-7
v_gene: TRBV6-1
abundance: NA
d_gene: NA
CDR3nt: TGTGCGTCGGACGGCTACGAGCAGTACTTC
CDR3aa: CASDGYEQYF

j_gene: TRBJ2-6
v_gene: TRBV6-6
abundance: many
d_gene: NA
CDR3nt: TGTGCCAGCAGTTCCCCCATAGGGGCTGGGGCCAACGTCCTGACTTTC
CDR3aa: CASSSPIGAGANVLTF

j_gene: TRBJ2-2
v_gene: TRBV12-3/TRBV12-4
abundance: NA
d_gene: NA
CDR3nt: TGTGCCAGCAGTTTGGCCCTCTACACCGGGGAGCTGTTTTTT
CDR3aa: CASSLALYTGELFF

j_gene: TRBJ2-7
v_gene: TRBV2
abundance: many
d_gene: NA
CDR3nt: TGTGCCAGCAGTGAAAGCCTCTCCCACGAGCAGTACTTC
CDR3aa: CASSESLSHEQYF

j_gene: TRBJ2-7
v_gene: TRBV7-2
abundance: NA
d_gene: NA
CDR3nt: TGTGCCAGCAGCTTAGGTCTATATGCTGGCGAGCAGTACTTC
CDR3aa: CASSLGLYAGEQYF

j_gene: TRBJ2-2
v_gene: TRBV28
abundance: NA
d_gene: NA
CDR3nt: TGTGCCAGCAGTTTCGGGATGGACACCGGGGAGCTGTTTTTT
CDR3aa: CASSFGMDTGELFF

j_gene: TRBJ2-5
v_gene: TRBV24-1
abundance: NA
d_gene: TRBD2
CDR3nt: TGTGCCACCAGTGAAGGCGGGAGGTCGGAGACCCAGTACTTC
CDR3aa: CATSEGGRSETQYF

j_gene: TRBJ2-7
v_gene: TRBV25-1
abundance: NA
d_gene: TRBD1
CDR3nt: TGTGCCAGCAGTGATTCCGGGACAGGGAGATACAATGAGCAGTACTTC
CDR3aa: CASSDSGTGRYNEQYF

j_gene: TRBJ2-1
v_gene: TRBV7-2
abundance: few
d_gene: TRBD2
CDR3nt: TGTGCCAGCAGCTTCCTAGCGGGGGGGCCTTATGAGCAGTTCTTC
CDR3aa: CASSFLAGGPYEQFF

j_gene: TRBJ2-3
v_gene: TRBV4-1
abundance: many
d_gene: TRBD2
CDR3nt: TGCGCCAGCAGCCAAGTTGGAAGCGGGAGGGCAACAGATACGCAGTATTTT
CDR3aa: CASSQVGSGRATDTQYF

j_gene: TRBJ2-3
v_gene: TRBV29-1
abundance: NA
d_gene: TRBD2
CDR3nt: TGCAGCGTTCAACGCGGGACTATTCACACAGATACGCAGTATTTT
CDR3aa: CSVQRGTIHTDTQYF

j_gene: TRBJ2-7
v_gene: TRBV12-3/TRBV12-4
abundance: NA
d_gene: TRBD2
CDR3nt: TGTGCCAGCAGTTTGGGACTAGCGGGGATAGGCGAGCAGTACTTC
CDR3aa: CASSLGLAGIGEQYF

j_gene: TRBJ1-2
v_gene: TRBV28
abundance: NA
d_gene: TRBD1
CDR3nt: TGTGCCAGCAGTTTACCCAGGGGGATCTATGGCTACACCTTC
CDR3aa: CASSLPRGIYGYTF

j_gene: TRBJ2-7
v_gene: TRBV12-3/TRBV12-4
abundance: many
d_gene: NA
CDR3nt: TGTGCCAGCAAATCGAGACCTTCCGAGCAGTACTTC
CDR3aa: CASKSRPSEQYF

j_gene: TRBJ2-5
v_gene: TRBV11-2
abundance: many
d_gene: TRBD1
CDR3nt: TGTGCCAGCAGCTCTCCGGACAGGGGGCTTCAAGAGACCCAGTACTTC
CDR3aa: CASSSPDRGLQETQYF

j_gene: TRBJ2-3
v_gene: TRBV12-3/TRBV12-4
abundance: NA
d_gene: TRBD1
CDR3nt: TGTGCCAGCAGTATTAAGGGGGCCACAGATATGCAGTATTTT
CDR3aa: CASSIKGATDMQYF

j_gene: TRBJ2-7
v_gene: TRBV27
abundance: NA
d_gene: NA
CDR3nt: TGTGCCAGCAGTCCTCAGGTGAGCTCCTACGAGCAGTACTTC
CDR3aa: CASSPQVSSYEQYF

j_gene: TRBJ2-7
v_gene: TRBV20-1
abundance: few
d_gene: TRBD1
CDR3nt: TGCAGTGCTCAGGACAGGCTAACCTACGAGCAGTACTTC
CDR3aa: CSAQDRLTYEQYF

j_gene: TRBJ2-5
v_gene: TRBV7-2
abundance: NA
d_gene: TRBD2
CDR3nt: TGTGCCAGCAGCCCACGGACTAGCGGGAGAGAGACCCAGTACTTC
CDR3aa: CASSPRTSGRETQYF

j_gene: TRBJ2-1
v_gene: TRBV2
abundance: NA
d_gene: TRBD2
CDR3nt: TGTGCCACCCAAGGTGCTAGCGGGAGAAATGAGCAGTTCTTC
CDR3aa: CATQGASGRNEQFF

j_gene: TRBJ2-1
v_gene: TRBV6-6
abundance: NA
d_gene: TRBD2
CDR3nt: TGTGCCAGCATCGCCGGGCGGGGGGGCTACAATGAGCAGTTCTTC
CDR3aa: CASIAGRGGYNEQFF

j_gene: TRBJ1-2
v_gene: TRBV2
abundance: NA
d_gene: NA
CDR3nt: TGTGCCAGCATGGGGGAGGTCTACTATGGCTACACCTTC
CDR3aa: CASMGEVYYGYTF

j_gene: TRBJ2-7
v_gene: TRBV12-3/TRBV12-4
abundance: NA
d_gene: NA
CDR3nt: TGTGCCAGCAGTTTAGGCAGGGGATCGGTACGGGGCTACGAGCAGTACTTC
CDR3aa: CASSLGRGSVRGYEQYF

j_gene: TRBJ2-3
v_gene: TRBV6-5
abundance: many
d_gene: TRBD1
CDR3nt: TGTGCCAGCAACCCCGGACAGGGGGCCACAGATACGCAGTATTTT
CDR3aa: CASNPGQGATDTQYF

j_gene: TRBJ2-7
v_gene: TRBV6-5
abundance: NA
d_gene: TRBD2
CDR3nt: TGTGCCAGCAGTTACTCGCTTGGCGGGGGAAAGAGTTACGAGCAGTACTTC
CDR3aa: CASSYSLGGGKSYEQYF